This T cell receptor (beta chain) was recorded in a study of monozygotic twins with inflammatory bowel disease. One entry per CDR3 protein, without DNA, is what TCRdb gives after re-calling the 5' RACE reads. The sample table sets out around 380,000 distinct CDR3 sequences. Turning to this clonotype: Its antigen is as yet unknown.

Study observations and caveats: The study supported no single strong signal or clonotype linked to IBD.

Germline V gene data show CDR1 as SGHTA and CDR2 as FQGNSA. The CDR3 is 14 residues long. This chain links TRBV7-2 with TRBJ2-7. The sequencing sample was made of blood. The receptor's source is a human donor with ulcerative colitis or Crohn's disease, or a healthy co-twin of an affected twin (not recorded which). The CDR3 region is CASSAGPTWDEQYF.